This TCR beta chain was retrieved from a study of T cells in Graves' hyperthyroidism and ophthalmopathy. Study-wide results and limits: Blood shared most expanded thyroid clonotypes above 0.001.

Remarks on this clonotype: What it binds is unknown. Its ends do not fully match the called genes, so a read error is possible.

CDR3 length: 16 amino acids. The germline V gene has CDR1 MGHRA and CDR2 YSYEKL. The source material, RNA transcripts, was used to amplify TCR beta CDR3 regions. When the TCR CDR3 underwent first-round RT-PCR, the HTBI primer set was used. One entry per CDR3 protein, called by TCRdb with MiXCR from the multiplex PCR reads. The profile shows approximately 380,000 distinct CDR3 sequences, approximately 18% of them singletons. This TCR came from a man younger than 30 with Graves' ophthalmopathy. The chain has TRBV4-1 and TRBJ1-6; tentative D call: TRBD1 (6 bases). Sequenced material: blood. The CDR3 protein is CASGQDSQGNYSPLHF. In nucleotides, the CDR3 is TGCGCCAGCGGCCAAGATTCACAGGGAAATTATTCACCCCTCCACTTT.